These 8 T cell receptor beta chains came from one sample sequenced in a study of siplizumab effects on memory and regulatory T cells. Sequencing was performed with immunoSEQ multiplex PCR; in TCRdb, only in-frame clones are kept and a portion is missing. This table holds about 87,000 clones, approximately 88% found once. The sample taken for sequencing was Tregs sorted from blood. The receptors originated from a human donor in good health.

CDR3 nucleotide sequence: TGCGCCAGCAGCCAACAAGGGACTAGCTATCATGAGCAGTTCTTC. Residues: CASSQQGTSYHEQFF. The V call is TRBV4-1, the J call TRBJ2-1; 9 bases are shared with TRBD2. Germline CDR1 reads MGHRA; CDR2 reads YSYEKL. The CDR3 runs 15 residues. With 2 bases clipped from V and 8 bases from J, the junction kept 7 bases outside the gene matches.

The chain links TRBV6-1 to TRBJ2-5, with a weak D call TRBD2 (5 bases). The CDR3 extends over 12 amino acids. Germline V gene sequence: CDR1 MNHNS, CDR2 SASEGT. V lost 6 bases and J 5 bases, leaving 10 bases between the germline ends. The CDR3 sequence: CASRSGSETQYF. In DNA form, the CDR3 reads TGTGCCAGCAGGTCGGGGTCCGAGACCCAGTACTTC.

This sequence joins TRBV6-5 and TRBJ1-1; no clear D gene. Looked up from germline, CDR1 is MNHEY and CDR2 is SVGAGI. V lost 6 bases and J lost 4, with 15 bases in between. The CDR3 has 14 amino acids. DNA of the CDR3: TGTGCCAGCAGCACACCCTCTAGGAGCACTGAAGCTTTCTTT. Translating gives CASSTPSRSTEAFF.

This chain joins TRBV18 and TRBJ2-1, with unresolved D. This CDR3 region has 13 residues. V was shortened by 5 bases and J by 7 bases, with 12 bases between the two germline ends. From germline, CDR1 is KGHSH and CDR2 LQKENI. For the CDR3, the DNA is TGTGCCAGCTCATTCTCGGTGGGGAATGAGCAGTTCTTC. Its translation is CASSFSVGNEQFF.

Within the sample, this clone is medium-sized. The gene calls are TRBV7-9 and TRBJ1-1; D might be TRBD1 (6 bases). The CDR3 is 15 amino acids. V shed 3 bases and J shed 4 bases, with 15 bases lying between them. CDR1 SEHNR and CDR2 FQNEAQ come from the germline V gene (reference sequence). CDR3 protein: CASSFLPGAGTEAFF. CDR3 DNA: TGTGCCAGCAGCTTCCTTCCGGGGGCGGGCACTGAAGCTTTCTTT. Looking up the rest from reference TRBV7-9 and TRBJ1-1 gives the full variable domain: DTGVSQNPRHKITKRGQNVTFRCDPISEHNRLYWYRQTLGQGPEFLTYFQNEAQLEKSRLLSDRFSAERPKGSFSTLEIQRTEQGDSAMYLCASSFLPGAGTEAFFGQGTRLTVV.

The chain has TRBV6-5 and TRBJ1-1; 7 bases align to TRBD1. The V segment lost 6 bases and the J segment 9 bases; nucleotides outside the gene matches: 1. Germline V lookup: CDR1 MNHEY, CDR2 SVGAGI. The CDR3 contains 10 residues. CDR3 sequence reads: CASRGGKAFF. CDR3 sequence (DNA): TGTGCCAGCAGAGGGGGCAAAGCTTTCTTT.

This clone has only a few counts. This sequence joins TRBV7-6 and TRBJ1-3; no clear D. Germline values: CDR1 SGHVS, CDR2 FNYEAQ. V was cut by 5 bases and J by 7 bases, with 15 bases left in between. This CDR3 is built from 14 residues. CDR3 DNA sequence: TGTGCCAGCAGCCCAAGAATGGGATTCAACACCATATATTTT. This encodes CASSPRMGFNTIYF.

The rearrangement joins TRBV4-1 to TRBJ2-2; 12 bases align to TRBD2. The germline V gene has CDR1 MGHRA and CDR2 YSYEKL. CDR3 length equals 18 residues. J lost 3 bases, V lost 0 bases, and 5 bases had no gene match. CDR3 sequence reads: CASSQDRTSGVYTGELFF. The CDR3 DNA follows: TGCGCCAGCAGCCAAGACCGGACTAGCGGGGTATACACCGGGGAGCTGTTTTTT.